These T cell receptor beta chains were read from a single sample in a study of control samples from healthy donors and cancer patients. Here immunoSEQ multiplex PCR was the method, and the copy in TCRdb shows in-frame clones only, minus some. The sample holds tens of thousands of clones, approximately 90% seen once. The sample was blood. These receptors originate from a woman in her 30s in good health. Both conserved end residues are trimmed from each CDR3. D genes are given only for firm matches.

cdr3_aa: ASSTRGTGLGAEAF
v_call: TRBV19
d_call: TRBD1
j_call: TRBJ1-1

cdr3_aa: ASIPGQNTGELF
v_call: TRBV28
d_call: -
j_call: TRBJ2-2

cdr3_aa: ASSLALTGRNTGELF
v_call: TRBV7-9
d_call: -
j_call: TRBJ2-2

cdr3_aa: ASSQERGGPQH
v_call: TRBV4-2
d_call: -
j_call: TRBJ1-5

cdr3_aa: ASSQEFLPQRTSGGGKNIQY
v_call: TRBV3-1/TRBV3-2
d_call: TRBD2
j_call: TRBJ2-4

cdr3_aa: ASSLLGSSYNEQF
v_call: TRBV7-6
d_call: -
j_call: TRBJ2-1

cdr3_aa: ASSQRVTYEQY
v_call: TRBV7-2
d_call: -
j_call: TRBJ2-7

cdr3_aa: ASSRRGTANYGYT
v_call: TRBV28
d_call: -
j_call: TRBJ1-2

cdr3_aa: ASSFPGGFDYGYT
v_call: TRBV7-9
d_call: -
j_call: TRBJ1-2

cdr3_aa: ASSKESNYGYT
v_call: TRBV19
d_call: -
j_call: TRBJ1-2

cdr3_aa: SAREGPYNEQF
v_call: TRBV29-1
d_call: TRBD2
j_call: TRBJ2-1

cdr3_aa: ASSPRLERYNEQF
v_call: TRBV3-1/TRBV3-2
d_call: -
j_call: TRBJ2-1

cdr3_aa: ASSLRDLGNYGYT
v_call: TRBV7-9
d_call: -
j_call: TRBJ1-2

cdr3_aa: ASSTGAYGNTIY
v_call: TRBV19
d_call: -
j_call: TRBJ1-3

cdr3_aa: SGYRGDIQY
v_call: TRBV29-1
d_call: TRBD1
j_call: TRBJ2-4

cdr3_aa: ASSPGGGGEAF
v_call: TRBV10-1
d_call: -
j_call: TRBJ1-1

cdr3_aa: ASSYSGQTYEQY
v_call: TRBV6-6
d_call: -
j_call: TRBJ2-7

cdr3_aa: ASSPGLGQGGNQPQH
v_call: TRBV2
d_call: TRBD1
j_call: TRBJ1-5

cdr3_aa: ASSHKMRGSGNTIY
v_call: TRBV7-2
d_call: -
j_call: TRBJ1-3